Included here is one TCR beta chain sequence, with context. This clonotype was counted at least ten times. The antigen this receptor binds is unknown. The sample holds no much larger clone one base away, and base qualities are not on file. Receptor amplification or capture employed 5' RACE. The run used an Illumina HiSeq 2000. Template switching introduced a universal primer binding site; the final cDNA contained a unique molecular identifier, enabling accurate counting of TCR cDNA molecules. First-strand cDNA for TCR alpha and beta chains was synthesized from specific primers in the conserved constant-segment region. To control for contamination, every cDNA library carried two barcodes: a SMART-Mk sample barcode plus Illumina barcodes. TruSeq adapter sequences and Illumina sample barcodes were added in two successive PCR steps. Sequencing of the TCR alpha and beta cDNA libraries was done on the Illumina HiSeq platform using custom primers. As for how the authors treated the data: MiGEC processed the raw reads to extract unique molecular identifiers, while MiXCR was used to determine the CDR3 positions. For each individual, recombination models were inferred using an EM algorithm with the repgenHMM and IGoR tools. Shared clonotypes were analyzed with the tcR package in R, and sharing was normalized by the product of cloneset sizes. To study raw recombination free of thymic and clonal selection effects, out-of-frame nonproductive sequences were analyzed. TCRdb reprocessing: public reads trimmed at Q25 with fastp, clones called with MiXCR, in-frame beta chains kept. For every CDR3 protein sequence, its rows merge into one entry that carries the most common genes and DNA. The V and J calls here are based on TCRdb, not the publication. For this sample the table gives roughly 720,000 distinct CDR3 sequences, of which 15% to 20% were detected only once. Over 10% of the sample rests with the top ten.

All donors were healthy Caucasians. Three pairs of female monozygotic twins, all aged about 18 to 29 years, made up the twin cohort. Peripheral blood mononuclear cells were used as the source from which RNA for TCR libraries was isolated. This entry belongs to a study of identical twins listed by TCRdb under 2016. With regard to the full study: To test whether fetal clonotypes persist, the study used deep sequencing on TCR alpha and beta repertoires from monozygotic twins, unrelated adults of various ages, and cord blood. To rule out contamination, the twin experiments were replicated at different times with different library preparation protocols.

The investigation overall reported the following: Fewer insertions were carried by abundant cord blood beta clonotypes, a similar but weaker trend appeared in young adult naive repertoires, and no such trend appeared in memory repertoires. Zero-insertion analyses could be partly confounded by invariant T cells such as MAIT and iNKT, though diverse VJ usage argued against such confounding for most clonotypes. Out-of-frame TCR alpha sequences shared between twins showed an excess of low generation-probability sequences compared with coincidental sharing between unrelated individuals. Because the same donors could not be followed over many years, conclusions were based on cross-sectional statistical analysis. Excess twin sharing in beta out-of-frame sequences was weaker because fewer shared sequences lowered the signal-to-noise ratio. In monozygotic twins, out-of-frame TCR alpha sharing was systematically underestimated by recombination models, although the models agreed with sharing between unrelated individuals.

Another study also made use of these data, one on T cells expressing NK-cell markers. In that second paper, the authors write: TCR beta-chain repertoires were profiled in sorted CD3+CD56+NKG2C+, CD3+CD56+NKG2C- and CD3+CD56-NKG2C+ T-cell subsets from several donors. Among the eight sequenced donors, seven were HCMV-seropositive and one was HCMV-seronegative. To restrict sorting to alphabetaTCR-expressing T cells, an anti-gammadeltaTCR antibody was added in several experiments. In five to seven donors, the dominant CD3+CD56+NKG2C+ clonotypes were among the top 10 CD8+ clonotypes and accounted for about 1.0-7.5% of CD8+ T cells. Those dominant clonotypes were again the most abundant among CD3+CD56-NKG2C+ cells in a few donors, at roughly 28.3-60.1%. Whether the expanded NKG2C-expressing T cell clones were specific for HCMV antigens was left unclear. All eight donors whose samples were sequenced were randomly selected healthy volunteers, three of them men and five women. To determine HCMV serostatus, a commercial ELISA kit was used to detect HCMV-specific IgG in serum. For several donors, bulk peripheral blood T-cell repertoires were additionally sequenced from unsorted PBMC. Reads were demultiplexed and grouped by UMI with MIGEC, and clonotypes were assembled and quantified with MiTCR. To exclude erroneous sequences, any TCR cDNA sequence not supported by at least two reads was discarded. The tcR package was used for downstream repertoire analysis, with clonotypes matched between fractions based on CDR3 nucleotide sequence plus V segment. VDJmatch was used to annotate antigen specificity against VDJdb, with one amino acid substitution allowed in CDR3.

The TCR originated in a woman younger than 35 in good health. Sequencing used PBMCs.

The CDR3 protein is CASSRLDTQYF. The bases are TGTGCCAGCAGCCGCCTAGATACGCAGTATTTT. This chain joins TRBV12-3 or TRBV12-4 to TRBJ2-3; the D segment cannot be called with confidence. The germline ends are 6 bases apart after V is trimmed by 6 bases and J by 5 bases. The CDR3 numbers 11 residues from cysteine through phenylalanine. Here the CDR3 DNA is all that survives: 33 bases in frame from base 1.